Presented here are 7 T cell receptor beta chains from one specimen sequenced in a study of cytomegalovirus exposure and HLA in healthy donors. Both 60 Vbeta primers and 13 Jbeta primers went into the PCR. This table comes from immunoSEQ multiplex PCR, and its TCRdb copy is limited to in-frame clones, with some not included. The sample shows 130,000 to 150,000 clones, approximately 78% of them seen only once. Sequenced: PBMCs. All receptors come from a man aged 35 to 55 in good health and CMV-seropositive.

V usage is TRBV11-2 and J usage is TRBJ2-7, with TRBD1 as a possible D gene (5 bases). The CDR3 consists of 12 residues. CDR1 SGHAT and CDR2 FQNNGV come from the germline V gene. V gave up 7 bases and J gave up 3 bases, with 10 bases separating them. For the CDR3, the DNA is TGTGCCAGCAAGAAAGGGGACTACGAGCAGTACTTC. Amino acids: CASKKGDYEQYF.

J is TRBJ2-5 and V is TRBV6-7; 7 bases fit TRBD2. TRBV6-7 carries the ORF label, with uncertain function. The CDR3 extends over 15 amino acids. The ends lost 6 bases at V and 3 bases at J; junction bases unmatched: 10. CDR3 sequence reads: CASSLLADYKETQYF. The CDR3 DNA reads as TGTGCCAGCAGCCTGCTAGCGGATTACAAAGAGACCCAGTACTTC.

This sequence joins TRBV5-1 and TRBJ2-2; D is perhaps TRBD1 (6 bases). Looked up from germline, CDR1 is SGHRS and CDR2 is YFSETQ. V shed 7 bases and J shed 2 bases, with 18 bases lying between them. The CDR3 runs to 16 residues. The CDR3 loop reads CASSAAGASNTGELFF. The CDR3 nucleotides read TGCGCCAGCTCAGCCGCAGGGGCCTCCAACACCGGGGAGCTGTTTTTT.

A few counts support this clone. The chain carries TRBV7-2 and TRBJ2-5, with D perhaps TRBD1 (5 bases). The CDR3 is made up of 13 amino acids. Germline assignment: CDR1 SGHTA and CDR2 FQGNSA. V lost 0 bases and J 5 bases, leaving 7 bases between the germline ends. CDR3 sequence: CASSLAGDETQYF. CDR3 in DNA: TGTGCCAGCAGCTTAGCAGGGGATGAGACCCAGTACTTC. Based on the CDR3 plus reference TRBV7-2 and TRBJ2-5, the full variable domain is GAGVSQSPSNKVTEKGKDVELRCDPISGHTALYWYRQSLGQGLEFLIYFQGNSAPDKSGLPSDRFSAERTGGSVSTLTIQRTQQEDSAVYLCASSLAGDETQYFGPGTRLLVL.

This clone was seen a handful of times. The chain employs TRBV7-2 and TRBJ1-2; tentative D call: TRBD1 (5 bases). CDR3 length: 14 residues. V shed 7 bases and J shed 2 bases, with 14 bases lying between them. The germline CDR1 and CDR2 sequences are SGHTA and FQGNSA. The chain's CDR3 is CASKAAGRNYGYTF. In nucleotides, the CDR3 is TGTGCCAGCAAGGCGGCAGGGCGCAACTATGGCTACACCTTC.

The rearrangement links TRBV4-1 to TRBJ2-1; possible D gene TRBD2, 5 bases. There are 13 residues in the CDR3. V lost 3 bases and J lost 6, with 9 bases in between. CDR1 is MGHRA and CDR2 is YSYEKL in the germline V gene. The CDR3 DNA sequence: TGCGCCAGCAGCCACCCGGGGAGCAATGAGCAGTTCTTC. Residues: CASSHPGSNEQFF.

V gene TRBV28 combines with J gene TRBJ2-5; TRBD2 matches 8 bases. The tail of the sequence fits TRBJ2-7 better, so the J call may be wrong. The CDR3 runs 11 residues. CDR1 is MDHEN and CDR2 is SYDVKM in the germline V gene. This chain's CDR3 is CASRLAREQYF. The CDR3 coding sequence is TGTGCCAGTAGACTAGCGCGCGAGCAGTACTTC.